This T cell receptor beta chain was sequenced during a study of CD8+ T cells in alopecia areata (dated by TCRdb to the late 2010s). In the study overall: Treated patients were enrolled in an open-label pilot trial of oral tofacitinib, 5 to 10 mg twice daily, for moderate-to-severe alopecia areata. Scalp clonality was compared across normal scalp (n=4), patchy alopecia areata scalp (n=8), and alopecia totalis/universalis scalp (n=8). The study used high-throughput TCRbeta sequencing to examine T cell clonal expansion in alopecia areata, in both the C3H/HeJ mouse model and human patients. Amplification of TCRbeta CDR3 regions was done by immunoSEQ multiplex PCR using 35 Vbeta forward primers and 13 Jbeta reverse primers. Scalp tissue and sorted CD4+ and CD8+ peripheral blood T cells from patchy and totalis/universalis alopecia areata patients and from healthy controls were covered by human TCRbeta sequencing. RNA came from the PAXgene miRNA kit for fixed scalp, the miRNeasy kit for PBMCs, and the RNeasy kit for mouse skin. Patients received tofacitinib for 6 to 18 months and were then followed off drug for 6 months to check for delayed response and recurrence. Tofacitinib-treated patients had biopsies at baseline and at 4 and 24 weeks of treatment, with a later scalp biopsy in several patients. Points the paper makes about the study in general: Compared with normal scalp, lesional scalp, particularly in alopecia totalis/universalis, had higher clonality and more expanded CD8+ clones, which suggests antigenic drive. TCR sequences shared between patients were less clear than in mice, possibly partly because of HLA diversity in the patient population. Unlike mouse skin, where gammadelta T cells dominate, normal human skin contains resident alphabeta T cells that get sequenced too, which complicates analysis of the scalp TCR repertoire.

About this clone itself: Its recognized antigen is unknown. No per-base quality is available; no much larger clone lies one base away.

The germline ends are 8 bases apart after V is trimmed by 8 bases and J by 4 bases. Looking up the germline V gene yields CDR1 SGHTA and CDR2 FQGNSA. The CDR3 contains 12 residues, cysteine and phenylalanine counted. The sequence is cut down to CDR3 DNA, 36 bases in frame from base 1. The time point label, as the study defines it: baseline before oral tofacitinib. Lesional scalp punch biopsies and peripheral blood were obtained from alopecia areata patients. After PBMCs were isolated by density centrifugation and stained for CD3, CD4 and CD8, a FACSAria was used to sort CD4+ and CD8+ T cells. Preparation of the library involved the immunoSEQ multiplex PCR assay. To provide template for TCR sequencing, every sample had RNA extracted and reverse transcribed into cDNA. SuperScript III was used to make first-strand cDNA, primed with a 2:1 mix of oligo-dT and random hexamers. A synthetic immune receptor repertoire was used to gauge amplification bias, and whatever bias remained was removed computationally. On the study's bioinformatics: After raw reads were preprocessed to remove errors, the CDR3 was defined following IMGT conventions as running from the conserved cysteine to phenylalanine. Clonality was computed as 1 minus the Shannon entropy, with the entropy normalized by log2 of the number of productive unique TCRs. Whether scalp clones were CD4 or CD8 was inferred by matching scalp TCRbeta sequences against CD4 and CD8 repertoires sorted from blood. The table comes from immuneACCESS by way of TCRdb, which keeps in-frame sequences with V and J called. Part of the clones is missing from these tables; in studies checked, under half for an unresolved V gene and the rest for unknown reasons. V, J and clone size were drawn from that table, and D and trimming were deduced from the DNA. This sample lists roughly 150,000 clones; about 90% were detected once. The ten most abundant clones make up approximately 16% of the sample.

The receptor's source is a human donor with alopecia areata. The V gene is TRBV7-2 and the J gene is TRBJ2-2; a confident D gene designation cannot be given. This specimen consisted of CD8+ T cells sorted from blood, obtained at week 0. The CDR3 region has the sequence CASPSGTGELFF. The DNA reads TGTGCCAGCCCGTCGGGCACCGGGGAGCTGTTTTTT.